This paragraph covers one TCR beta chain sequence. Its binding antigen is unknown. The record has no base qualities; no much larger clone is one base away. The CDR3 regions of human TCRbeta chains were analyzed by immunosequencing. The original methods were these. Repertoire TCRs were matched against a reference library of SARS-CoV-2-specific TCRs generated with the MIRA antigen-specificity platform. Breadth was defined as the fraction of unique TCRs that were SARS-CoV-2-associated. Depth was defined as the fraction of total T cells that were SARS-CoV-2-associated. Using the MIRA data, each spike-specific TCR was assigned both to the spike region to which the TCR was reactive and to a CD4 or CD8 class. Log10-transformed breadth and depth values were compared by one-way ANOVA with Sidak's multiple comparisons tests. Imported from immuneACCESS, the table was reduced by TCRdb to in-frame sequences with V and J called. These copies leave out some clones; in studies compared against another copy, an unresolved V gene accounts for under half, and the cause of the remainder is not known. V and J calls and clone size come straight from that table; D and trimming were deduced from the DNA. The sample has under 130,000 clones on record, more than 90% of them singletons. The ten largest make up 2% to 2.5% of the sample.

Read against the paper, the sample's time point label means: baseline before first vaccination. Vaccinee samples were obtained from the UK trials COV001 and COV002, which included a single-blind randomized controlled phase 2/3 trial of AZD1222 (ChAdOx1 nCoV-19) in healthy adults. For TCRbeta chain sequencing, PBMC samples were collected from trial participants at day 0 and at day 28 after the second dose. The sample belongs to a study of T cell responses to AZD1222 COVID-19 vaccine (dated by TCRdb to the early 2020s). Turning to the overall study: AZD1222 recipients given second doses at about 4 weeks or at about 12 weeks were pooled, since spike-specific TCR depth and breadth were not found to differ between the two schedules. TCR sequencing was performed for 230 to 250 trial participants, of whom about 200 were given two doses of AZD1222 and around 26 were given two doses of MenACWY control vaccine. Trial participants were enrolled by age into subgroups of 18-55, 56-69 and 70-plus years, and around 150, 28 and 57 TCR-sequenced participants, respectively, were included in these subgroups. What the study reported, not specific to this receptor: Conclusions about previously exposed vaccinees were limited because only six or seven AZD1222 recipients were SARS-CoV-2 seropositive at baseline. Because no samples from the day 14 peak response were available, repertoires could be characterized only after the peak T cell response. Participants were mostly white British, with more females than males. The authors suggested clonal diversity may have been underestimated. Epitopes outside the regions mutated in the B.1.351 and B.1.1.7 variants were reportedly recognized by nearly half of the unique spike-specific TCRs. A significant rise in spike-specific TCR breadth and depth was observed after two AZD1222 doses relative to day 0 and relative to MenACWY recipients. In the small 56-69-year group, the increase in depth fell short of significance, most likely because of low power. CD4 TCRs associated with the vaccine covered the entire spike protein, and the dominant responses were in regions 160-218 and 743-854.

Spanning cysteine to phenylalanine, the CDR3 consists of 12 amino acids. The read is trimmed to its CDR3 DNA, 36 bases read in frame from base 1. At the junction V is shortened by 1 base and J by 5 bases, with 5 bases in between. Based on the germline V gene (reference sequence), the CDR1 and CDR2 sequences are LNHDA and SQIVND. This TCR came from an adult in good health. The chain is assembled from TRBV19 and TRBJ1-1; the D gene assignment is ambiguous. The sample consisted of peripheral blood, taken on day 0 of AZD1222 vaccination. The nucleotides read TGTGCCAGTAGTATAGCTGGGACTGAAGCTTTCTTT. Its amino acids are CASSIAGTEAFF.